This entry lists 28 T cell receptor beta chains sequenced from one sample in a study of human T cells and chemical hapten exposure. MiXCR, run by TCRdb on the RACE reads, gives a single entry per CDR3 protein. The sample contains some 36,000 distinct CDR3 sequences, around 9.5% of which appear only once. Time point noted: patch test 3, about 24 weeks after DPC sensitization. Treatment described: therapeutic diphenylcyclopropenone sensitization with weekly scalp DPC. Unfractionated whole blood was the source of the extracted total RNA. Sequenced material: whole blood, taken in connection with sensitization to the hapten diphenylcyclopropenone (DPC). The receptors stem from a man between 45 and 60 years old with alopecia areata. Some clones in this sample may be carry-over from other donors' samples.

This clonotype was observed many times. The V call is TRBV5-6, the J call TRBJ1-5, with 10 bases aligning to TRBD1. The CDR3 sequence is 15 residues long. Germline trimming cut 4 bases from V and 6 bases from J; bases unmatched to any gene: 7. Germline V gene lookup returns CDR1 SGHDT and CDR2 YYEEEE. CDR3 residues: CASSHGTGAAQPQHF. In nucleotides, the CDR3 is TGTGCCAGCAGCCATGGGACAGGGGCCGCTCAGCCCCAGCATTTT.

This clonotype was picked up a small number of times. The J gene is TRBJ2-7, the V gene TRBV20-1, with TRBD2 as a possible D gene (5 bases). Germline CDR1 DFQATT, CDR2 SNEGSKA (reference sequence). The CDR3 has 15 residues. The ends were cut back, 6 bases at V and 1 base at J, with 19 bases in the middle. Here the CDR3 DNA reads TGCAGTGCCAACTCCCCCGGATGGAGGTCCTACGAGCAGTACTTC. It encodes CSANSPGWRSYEQYF.

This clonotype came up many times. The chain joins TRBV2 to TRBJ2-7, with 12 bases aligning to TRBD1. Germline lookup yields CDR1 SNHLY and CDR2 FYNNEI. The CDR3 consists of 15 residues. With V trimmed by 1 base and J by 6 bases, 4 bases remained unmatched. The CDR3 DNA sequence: TGTGCCAGCAGTGAAGATGGGACAGGGGGCGCCGAGCAGTACTTC. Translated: CASSEDGTGGAEQYF.

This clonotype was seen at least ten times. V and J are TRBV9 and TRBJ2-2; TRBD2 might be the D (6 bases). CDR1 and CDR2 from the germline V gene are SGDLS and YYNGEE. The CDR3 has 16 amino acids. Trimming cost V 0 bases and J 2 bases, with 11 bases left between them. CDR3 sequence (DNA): TGTGCCAGCAGCGTAGCCGGGACTCCAAACACCGGGGAGCTGTTTTTT. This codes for CASSVAGTPNTGELFF.

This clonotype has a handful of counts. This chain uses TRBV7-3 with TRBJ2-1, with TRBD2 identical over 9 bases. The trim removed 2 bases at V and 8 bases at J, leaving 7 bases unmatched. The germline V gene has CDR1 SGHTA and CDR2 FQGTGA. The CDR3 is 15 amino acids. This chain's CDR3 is CASSLLAGGFYEQFF. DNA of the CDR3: TGTGCCAGCAGCTTATTGGCGGGAGGGTTTTATGAGCAGTTCTTC. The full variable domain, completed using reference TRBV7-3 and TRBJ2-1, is GAGVSQTPSNKVTEKGKYVELRCDPISGHTALYWYRQSLGQGPEFLIYFQGTGAADDSGLPNDRFFAVRPEGSVSTLKIQRTERGDSAVYLCASSLLAGGFYEQFFGPGTRLTVL.

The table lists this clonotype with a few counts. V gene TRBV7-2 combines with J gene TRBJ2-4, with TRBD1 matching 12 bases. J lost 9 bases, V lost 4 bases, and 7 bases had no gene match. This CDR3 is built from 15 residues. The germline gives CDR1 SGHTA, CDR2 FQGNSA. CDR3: CASSSGQGASGIQYF. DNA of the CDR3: TGTGCCAGCAGCTCGGGACAGGGGGCCTCGGGCATTCAGTACTTC.

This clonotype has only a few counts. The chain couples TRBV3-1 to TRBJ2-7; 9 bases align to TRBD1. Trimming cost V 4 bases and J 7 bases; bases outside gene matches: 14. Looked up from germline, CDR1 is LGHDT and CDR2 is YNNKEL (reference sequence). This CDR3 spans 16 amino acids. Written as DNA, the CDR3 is TGTGCCAGCAGCCGCCGCGGACAGGGGAACTCGGGGGAGCAGTACTTC. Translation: CASSRRGQGNSGEQYF.

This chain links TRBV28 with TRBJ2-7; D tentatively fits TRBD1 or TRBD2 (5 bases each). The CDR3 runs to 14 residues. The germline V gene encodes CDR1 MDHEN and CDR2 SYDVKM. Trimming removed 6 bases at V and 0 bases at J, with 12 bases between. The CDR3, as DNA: TGTGCCAGCAGACTCGGGACGGTCTCCTACGAGCAGTACTTC. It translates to CASRLGTVSYEQYF. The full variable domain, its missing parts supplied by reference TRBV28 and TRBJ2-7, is DVKVTQSSRYLVKRTGEKVFLECVQDMDHENMFWYRQDPGLGLRLIYFSYDVKMKEKGDIPEGYSVSREKKERFSLILESASTNQTSMYLCASRLGTVSYEQYFGPGTRLTVT.

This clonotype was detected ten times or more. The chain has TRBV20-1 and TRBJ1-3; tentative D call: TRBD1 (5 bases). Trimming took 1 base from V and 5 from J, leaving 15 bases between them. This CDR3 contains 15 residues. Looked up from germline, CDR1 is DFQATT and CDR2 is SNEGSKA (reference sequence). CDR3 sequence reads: CSARAHGTARNTIYF. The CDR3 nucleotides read TGCAGTGCTAGAGCCCACGGGACGGCTAGAAACACCATATATTTT.

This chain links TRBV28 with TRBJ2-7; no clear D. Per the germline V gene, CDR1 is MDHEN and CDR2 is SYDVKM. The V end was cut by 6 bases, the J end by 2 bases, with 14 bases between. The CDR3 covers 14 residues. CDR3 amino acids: CASSPTPTAYEQYF. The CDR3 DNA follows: TGTGCCAGCAGCCCCACCCCTACTGCCTACGAGCAGTACTTC.

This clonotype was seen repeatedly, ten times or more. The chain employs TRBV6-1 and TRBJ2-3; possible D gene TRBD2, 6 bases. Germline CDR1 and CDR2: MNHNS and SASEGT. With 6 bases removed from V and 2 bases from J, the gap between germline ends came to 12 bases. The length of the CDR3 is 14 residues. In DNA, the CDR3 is TGTGCCAGCAGAATGACTAGGCCCACAGATACGCAGTATTTT. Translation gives CASRMTRPTDTQYF.

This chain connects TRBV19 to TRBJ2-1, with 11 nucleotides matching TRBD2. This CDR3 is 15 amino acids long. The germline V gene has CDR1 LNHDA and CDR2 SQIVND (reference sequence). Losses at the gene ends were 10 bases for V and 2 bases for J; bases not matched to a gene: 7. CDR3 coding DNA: TGTGCCACCCACGGGACTAGCGGCCCCTACAATGAGCAGTTCTTC. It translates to CATHGTSGPYNEQFF.

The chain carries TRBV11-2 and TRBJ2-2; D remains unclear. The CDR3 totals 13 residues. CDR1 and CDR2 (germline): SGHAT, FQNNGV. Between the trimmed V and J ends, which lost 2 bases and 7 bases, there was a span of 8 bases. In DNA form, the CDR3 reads TGTGCCAGCAGCTTATTACTCAACGGGGAGCTGTTTTTT. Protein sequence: CASSLLLNGELFF. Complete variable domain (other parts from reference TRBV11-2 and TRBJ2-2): EAGVAQSPRYKIIEKRQSVAFWCNPISGHATLYWYQQILGQGPKLLIQFQNNGVVDDSQLPKDRFSAERLKGVDSTLKIQPAKLEDSAVYLCASSLLLNGELFFGEGSRLTVL.

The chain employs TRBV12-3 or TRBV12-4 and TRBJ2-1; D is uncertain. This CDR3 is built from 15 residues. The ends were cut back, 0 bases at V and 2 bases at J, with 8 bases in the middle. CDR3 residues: CASSLATHPYNEQFF. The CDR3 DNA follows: TGTGCCAGCAGTTTAGCCACTCACCCCTACAATGAGCAGTTCTTC.

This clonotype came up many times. CDR3 DNA: TGTGCCAGCAGCCAAGAGGGACAGTGGAACACTGAAGCTTTCTTT. Its protein product is CASSQEGQWNTEAFF. This chain uses TRBV14 with TRBJ1-1; 7 nucleotides match TRBD1. The CDR3 is 15 residues long. The J segment lost 1 base and the V segment lost 0 bases, leaving 2 bases of the junction unmatched. The V gene's germline CDR1 is SGHDN and CDR2 FVKESK.

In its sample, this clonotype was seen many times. This CDR3 reads CASSQFLFSTDTQYF. Written as DNA, the CDR3 is TGTGCCAGCAGTCAATTTCTGTTTAGCACAGATACGCAGTATTTT. The chain links TRBV6-2 or TRBV6-3 to TRBJ2-3, with D unclear. Germline V gene data show CDR1 as MNHEY and CDR2 as SVGEGT. This CDR3 comprises 15 residues. The V and J ends lost 5 bases and 0 bases respectively, with 12 bases between them.

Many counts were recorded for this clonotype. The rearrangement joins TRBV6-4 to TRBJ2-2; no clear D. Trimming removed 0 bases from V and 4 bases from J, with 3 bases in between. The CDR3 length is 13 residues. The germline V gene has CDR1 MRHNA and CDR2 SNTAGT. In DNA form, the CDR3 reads TGTGCCAGCAGTGACTCTAGCACCGGGGAGCTGTTTTTT. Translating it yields CASSDSSTGELFF.

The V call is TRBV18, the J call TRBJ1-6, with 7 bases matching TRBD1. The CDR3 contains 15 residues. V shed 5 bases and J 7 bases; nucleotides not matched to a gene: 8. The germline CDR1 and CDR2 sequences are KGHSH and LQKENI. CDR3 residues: CASSDRDGRNSPLHF. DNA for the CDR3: TGTGCCAGCTCAGACAGGGATGGGCGGAATTCACCCCTCCACTTT.

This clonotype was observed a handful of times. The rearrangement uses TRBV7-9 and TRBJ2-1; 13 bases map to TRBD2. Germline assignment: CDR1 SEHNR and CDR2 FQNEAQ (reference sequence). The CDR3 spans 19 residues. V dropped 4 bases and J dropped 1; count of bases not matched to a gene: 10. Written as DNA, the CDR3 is TGTGCCAGCAGCTACTCCGGGACTAGCGGGAAGGGGTCCTACAATGAGCAGTTCTTC. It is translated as CASSYSGTSGKGSYNEQFF.

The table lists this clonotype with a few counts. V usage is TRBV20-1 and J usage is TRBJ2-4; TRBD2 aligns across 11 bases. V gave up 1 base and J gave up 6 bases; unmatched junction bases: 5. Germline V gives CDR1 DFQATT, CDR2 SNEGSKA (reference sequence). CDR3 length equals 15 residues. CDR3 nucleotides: TGCAGTGCTAGAGCCCCGGGACTAGCGGTAAACATTCAGTACTTC. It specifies CSARAPGLAVNIQYF.

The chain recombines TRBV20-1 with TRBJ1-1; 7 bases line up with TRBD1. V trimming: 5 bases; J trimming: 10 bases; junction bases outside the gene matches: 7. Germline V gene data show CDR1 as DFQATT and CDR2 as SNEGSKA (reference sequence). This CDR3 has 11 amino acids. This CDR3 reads CSAGTGERAFF. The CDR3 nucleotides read TGCAGTGCTGGAACAGGGGAGCGAGCTTTCTTT.

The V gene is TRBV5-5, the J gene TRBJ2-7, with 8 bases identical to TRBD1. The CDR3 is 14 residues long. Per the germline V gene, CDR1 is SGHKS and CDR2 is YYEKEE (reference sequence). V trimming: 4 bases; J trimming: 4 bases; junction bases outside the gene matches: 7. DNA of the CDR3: TGTGCCAGCAGCCGCTTGGACAGGGAATACGAGCAGTACTTC. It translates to CASSRLDREYEQYF.

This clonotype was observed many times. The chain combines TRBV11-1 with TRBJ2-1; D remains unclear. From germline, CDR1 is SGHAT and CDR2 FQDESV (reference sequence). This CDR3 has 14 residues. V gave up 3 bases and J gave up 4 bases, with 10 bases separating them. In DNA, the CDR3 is TGTGCCAGCAGCTTTTTTTCAGCTTACAATGAGCAGTTCTTC. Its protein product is CASSFFSAYNEQFF.

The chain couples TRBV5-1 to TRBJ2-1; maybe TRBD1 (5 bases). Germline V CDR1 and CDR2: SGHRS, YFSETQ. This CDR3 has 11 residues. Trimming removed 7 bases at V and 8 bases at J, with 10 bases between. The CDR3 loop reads CASEQAYEQFF. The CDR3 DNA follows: TGCGCCAGCGAACAGGCCTATGAGCAGTTCTTC. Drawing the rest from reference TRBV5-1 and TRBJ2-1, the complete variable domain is KAGVTQTPRYLIKTRGQQVTLSCSPISGHRSVSWYQQTPGQGLQFLFEYFSETQRNKGNFPGRFSGRQFSNSRSEMNVSTLELGDSALYLCASEQAYEQFFGPGTRLTVL.

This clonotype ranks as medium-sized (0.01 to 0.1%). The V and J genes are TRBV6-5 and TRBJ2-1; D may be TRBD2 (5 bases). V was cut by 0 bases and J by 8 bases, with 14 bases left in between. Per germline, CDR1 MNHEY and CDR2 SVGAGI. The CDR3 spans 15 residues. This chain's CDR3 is CASSYSSGPLDEQFF. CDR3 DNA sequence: TGTGCCAGCAGTTACTCGAGCGGACCTTTGGATGAGCAGTTCTTC.

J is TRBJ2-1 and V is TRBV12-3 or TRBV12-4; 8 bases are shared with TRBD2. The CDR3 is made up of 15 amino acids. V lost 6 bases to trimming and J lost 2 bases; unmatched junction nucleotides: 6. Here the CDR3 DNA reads TGTGCCAGCAGCCATAATAGCGGGACCTACAATGAGCAGTTCTTC. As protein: CASSHNSGTYNEQFF.

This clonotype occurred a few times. The CDR3 sequence: CSVERRGASKNIQYF. The CDR3, as DNA: TGCAGCGTTGAACGGCGGGGGGCGAGCAAAAACATTCAGTACTTC. The rearrangement links TRBV29-1 to TRBJ2-4; 8 bases line up with TRBD2. Germline values: CDR1 SQVTM, CDR2 ANQGSEA. V lost 2 bases, J lost 3 bases, and 6 bases stayed unmatched. The CDR3 runs to 15 residues.

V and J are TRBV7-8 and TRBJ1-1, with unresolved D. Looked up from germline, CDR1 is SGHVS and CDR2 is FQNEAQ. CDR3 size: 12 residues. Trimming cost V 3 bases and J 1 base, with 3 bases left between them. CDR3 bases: TGTGCCAGCAGCTTCCGGAACACTGAAGCTTTCTTT. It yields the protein CASSFRNTEAFF.